The entry that follows covers one TCR beta chain sequence. The data were produced by immunoSEQ multiplex PCR, yet TCRdb's version contains in-frame clones alone and is incomplete. The repertoire includes 650,000 to 950,000 clones, 70% to 90% of them detected once, and more than 0.008% sits in the top ten. The sample is drawn from a study of shared T cell receptors in the human thymus. The germline CDR1 and CDR2 sequences are ENHRY and SYGVKD. The CDR3 loop spans 17 amino acids. The V gene end was trimmed by 3 bases and the J gene end by 6 bases; junction bases not matched to a gene: 17. The same specimen was also included in a second study, on human thymus T cells. From that report: Thymus was obtained from resections taken during corrective heart surgery. V and J gene usage appeared biased in thymic and blood repertoires.

Input material: thymocytes. This receptor was obtained from a girl under three years old with a congenital heart defect. The chain recombines TRBV10-3 with TRBJ2-7; 7 bases match TRBD2. CDR3 in amino acids: CAISDSFLSGVQGEQYF. Written as DNA, the CDR3 is TGTGCCATCAGTGATTCCTTCTTAAGCGGGGTTCAGGGCGAGCAGTACTTC.